These T cell receptor beta chains were read from a single sample in a study of T cells after yellow fever vaccination. TCRdb analysed the 5' RACE reads with MiXCR anew, one entry per CDR3 protein. The sample records 300,000 to 350,000 distinct CDR3 sequences, over 3.5% being singletons. This specimen was PBMCs, taken 15 days after the yellow fever booster vaccination. Source of these receptors: a young man who received the YFV17D yellow fever vaccine. CDR3s include the opening cysteine and the closing phenylalanine or tryptophan. The D gene is left open where the match is weak. Some rows mark clone size as missing; the rest say once, few, many or name a class of expanded clone.

d_call	clone_size	v_call	j_call	cdr3_nt	cdr3_aa
TRBD2	few	TRBV7-6	TRBJ2-4	TGTGCCAGCAGCTACTATGGAGCGGGGGGGTCGGCCAAAAACATTCAGTACTTC	CASSYYGAGGSAKNIQYF
NA	few	TRBV6-2/TRBV6-3	TRBJ1-5	TGTGCCAGCAGTTACTTTGACAGCGCCCTGGGCCAGCCCCAGCATTTT	CASSYFDSALGQPQHF
TRBD2	many	TRBV7-9	TRBJ2-1	TGTGCCAGCAGCTTCGGCATAGCGGGCCCCCCCGGTAATGAGCAGTTCTTC	CASSFGIAGPPGNEQFF
NA	few	TRBV20-1	TRBJ2-1	TGCAGTGCTTCCCAAAATTGGGGGGATGAGCAGTTCTTC	CSASQNWGDEQFF
TRBD1	many	TRBV5-6	TRBJ1-2	TGTGCCAGCAGCGTCCGGGACAGGGAAAGCTACACCTTC	CASSVRDRESYTF
NA	few	TRBV18	TRBJ1-1	TGTGCCAGCTCACGGTACGACACTGAAGCTTTCTTT	CASSRYDTEAFF
NA	few	TRBV6-1	TRBJ1-4	TGTGCCAGCAGTGACCTCGCCGACTCTAATGAAAAACTGTTTTTT	CASSDLADSNEKLFF
TRBD1	many	TRBV5-1	TRBJ1-6	TGCGCCAGCAGCTTGGCGGACAGGGGACACTCACCCCTCCACTTT	CASSLADRGHSPLHF
TRBD2	NA	TRBV11-3	TRBJ2-1	TGTGCCAGCACTTGGGGAGGGCCTTACAATGAGCAGTTCTTC	CASTWGGPYNEQFF
NA	few	TRBV6-1	TRBJ2-3	TGTGCCAGCACTACCCGGACGCCCTCCGGGGGTACGCAGTATTTT	CASTTRTPSGGTQYF
NA	few	TRBV19	TRBJ1-2	TGTGCCAGTAGTTCGCCGAACCCAGGGAGGACTTCCTATGGCTACACCTTC	CASSSPNPGRTSYGYTF
TRBD2	many	TRBV15	TRBJ2-1	TGTGCCACCAGCAGAGAGGGACTAGCGGGGGGGCATGAGCAGTTCTTC	CATSREGLAGGHEQFF
TRBD1	many	TRBV5-1	TRBJ1-6	TGCGCCAGCAGCTTACAGGGGGATAATTCACCCCTCCACTTT	CASSLQGDNSPLHF
NA	many	TRBV9	TRBJ2-3	TGTGCCAGCAGCGTAAAGGGCGGCTACACAGATACGCAGTATTTT	CASSVKGGYTDTQYF
NA	many	TRBV5-1	TRBJ1-1	TGCGCCAGCAGCTTGGTAGCGGGTGAAGCTTTCTTT	CASSLVAGEAFF
TRBD1	many	TRBV4-2	TRBJ1-6	TGTGCCAGCAGCCAGGGACAGGGGGATTCACCCCTCCACTTT	CASSQGQGDSPLHF
TRBD2	few	TRBV5-1	TRBJ2-3	TGCGCCAGCAGCTTGAGCGGGGCCCTCACAGATACGCAGTATTTT	CASSLSGALTDTQYF
NA	NA	TRBV11-2	TRBJ2-5	TGTGCCAGCAGCTTAGCAGGTGTAGAAGAGACCCAGTACTTC	CASSLAGVEETQYF
NA	many	TRBV5-1	TRBJ1-6	TGCGCCAGCACATCCGGGGAGGACCATTCACCCCTCCACTTT	CASTSGEDHSPLHF
TRBD2	many	TRBV7-3	TRBJ2-5	TGTGCCAGCAGCTTGGGGGGACTAGCGGGGACGGAGACCCAGTACTTC	CASSLGGLAGTETQYF
NA	many	TRBV6-2/TRBV6-3	TRBJ2-7	TGTGCCAGCAGGCCTTCGGGGTCCTACGAGCAGTACTTC	CASRPSGSYEQYF
NA	many	TRBV7-2	TRBJ2-3	TGTGCCAGCAGCTTTGCGAGATCAGATACGCAGTATTTT	CASSFARSDTQYF
NA	few	TRBV20-1	TRBJ1-2	TGCAGTGCACCCTACGGGGCCAGAGAATATGCTAACTATGGCTACACCTTC	CSAPYGAREYANYGYTF
NA	NA	TRBV7-2	TRBJ2-4	TGTGCCAGCAGCCGTCCAGGACTAGCCAAAAACATTCAGTACTTC	CASSRPGLAKNIQYF
TRBD1	many	TRBV19	TRBJ2-1	TGTGCCAGTAGTATAGGGACAGGGGCCTACAATGAGCAGTTCTTC	CASSIGTGAYNEQFF
NA	NA	TRBV6-1	TRBJ2-6	TGTGCCAGCAGCGTTTTAAGGGTAGGACCTGGGGCCAACGTCCTGACTTTC	CASSVLRVGPGANVLTF
TRBD1	few	TRBV2	TRBJ2-7	TGTGCCAGCAGCAAAAATGGACAGGGCGGGGAGCAGTACTTC	CASSKNGQGGEQYF
NA	few	TRBV24-1	TRBJ2-5	TGTGCCACCAGTGAGGGTGGTGAGACCCAGTACTTC	CATSEGGETQYF
TRBD1	NA	TRBV5-1	TRBJ1-5	TGCGCCAGCAGCTTCGGGACAGGGGGAGATCAGCCCCAGCATTTT	CASSFGTGGDQPQHF
TRBD2	NA	TRBV4-2	TRBJ2-1	TGTGCCAGCAGCTTTACTAGCGGGGTACGCTCCTACAATGAGCAGTTCTTC	CASSFTSGVRSYNEQFF
NA	few	TRBV2	TRBJ2-2	TGTGCCAGCAGTGAAGGAAGCGTTCGTAACGGGGAGCTGTTTTTT	CASSEGSVRNGELFF
TRBD1	many	TRBV4-1	TRBJ2-7	TGCGCCAGCAGCCAGCAACAGGGGGCTCAGGACGAGCAGTACTTC	CASSQQQGAQDEQYF
TRBD1	few	TRBV5-6	TRBJ1-1	TGTGCCAGCAGCGAAACGGGACAGATGAACACTGAAGCTTTCTTT	CASSETGQMNTEAFF
NA	few	TRBV4-1	TRBJ1-5	TGCGCCAGCAGCCAAGAGGGGGGGCGTCTGGGCAATCAGCCCCAGCATTTT	CASSQEGGRLGNQPQHF
NA	many	TRBV5-6	TRBJ1-2	TGTGCCAGCAGCTTGGTGACACCTATCTATGGCTACACCTTC	CASSLVTPIYGYTF
NA	many	TRBV4-1	TRBJ2-6	TGCGCCAGCAGCCAAGATCGGGGTGGGGCCAACGTCCTGACTTTC	CASSQDRGGANVLTF
NA	few	TRBV7-9	TRBJ2-2	TGTGCCAGCAGCTTAGGACAGCCCGAGGAGCTGTTTTTT	CASSLGQPEELFF
NA	few	TRBV7-8	TRBJ2-5	TGTGCCAGCAGCTTAGGCGGGGATTTTAGAGAGACCCAGTACTTC	CASSLGGDFRETQYF
TRBD2	few	TRBV29-1	TRBJ2-2	TGCAGCGCCGGACTAGCCGGGGAGCTGTTTTTT	CSAGLAGELFF
TRBD1	many	TRBV7-2	TRBJ1-5	TGTGCCAGCAGCCGTGGGACAGGGGGACGCTATAGCAATCAGCCCCAGCATTTT	CASSRGTGGRYSNQPQHF